The entry below gives a single T cell receptor (beta chain) sequence along with its context. The specificity of this receptor is unknown. Base qualities were left out, and no much larger clone turns up one base away. Its CDR3 holds 14 amino acids, cysteine through phenylalanine. Only the CDR3 part of the read is kept: 42 bases, read in frame from the first base. Relative to germline, V is missing 4 bases and J is missing 7 bases, with 11 bases of the junction outside any gene match. The germline V gene (reference sequence) supplies CDR1 GTSNPN and CDR2 SVGIG. The collaborating institutions used their own protocols to collect whole blood in K2EDTA tubes. For TCRbeta analysis, collaborator samples were shipped as frozen whole blood, as isolated PBMCs, or as DNA extracted from either sample type. TCRbeta CDR3 regions were amplified from genomic DNA using the immunoSEQ Assay, a bias-controlled multiplex PCR. The original pipeline was this. The number of nucleated cells in each sample was estimated by amplification of reference gene primers within the assay. To quantify the absolute abundance of each unique TCRbeta CDR3 rearrangement, sequence reads were collapsed and filtered. For each sample, productive Simpson clonality was calculated by taking the square root of Simpson's diversity index across productive rearrangements. Here the immuneACCESS table is served through TCRdb, limited to in-frame sequences with V and J called. Missing clones are a known gap in these copies; in checked studies unresolved V genes cover under half, and the rest lacks a known reason. That table supplies the V and J calls and clone size; D and trimming were determined from the DNA. The sample contains 130,000 to 150,000 clones, approximately 90% of them found a single time. Around 1.5% of the sample is in the top ten clones.

The sample is drawn from a study of blood T cell repertoires in COVID-19 (dated by TCRdb to between 2020 and 2021). Context from the whole study: Samples covering the acute and convalescent phases of COVID-19 were provided by collaborators in the United States, Italy and Spain. The prospective study material was composed of cDNA or gDNA derived from T cells, B-cell-depleted T cells, or PBMCs. Subjects who had been exposed to COVID-19, were actively infected with it, or had recovered from it provided the deeply sampled blood TCRbeta repertoires that made up the dataset. The repertoires were released in a freely available public database meant as a resource for research on the immune response to SARS-CoV-2. The samples were drawn from the first 160 participants of the ongoing ImmuneRACE study and from about 1,200 subjects provided by 6 global collaborators. Nearly every sample came with metadata listing a de-identified subject ID, COVID-19 status, age in years and sex. HLA class I and class II types, where available, came from metadata supplied by the sample provider rather than from assay-based typing. Study-wide findings and limitations: Clinical and demographic metadata were provided uncurated, with the amount varying by source and participant.

The V and J segments used are TRBV30 and TRBJ1-1, with 8 middle bases fitting TRBD1. Sequenced input: peripheral blood. This clonotype was obtained from a human donor in a cohort sampled during active COVID-19. The sequenced DNA: TGTGCCTGGACCAAACTGGTAGGACAGGGTGAAGCTTTCTTT. This translates into CAWTKLVGQGEAFF.